A single sample gave rise to the 9 T cell receptor beta chains below, sequenced in a study of early T cells in non-severe SARS-CoV-2 infection. TCRdb re-derived calls from the 5' RACE reads in MiXCR, one entry per CDR3 protein. The sample lists some 76,000 distinct CDR3 sequences, roughly a sixth occurring once. Material for sequencing was whole blood. These receptor sequences come from an adult who was a healthcare worker with PCR-confirmed SARS-CoV-2 infection or an uninfected control (not recorded which).

This clonotype was observed a handful of times. DNA of the CDR3: TGTGCTAGTGGTTTGGGAACCTCTCCCGGAGAAAAACTGTTTTTT. It encodes CASGLGTSPGEKLFF. The rearrangement uses TRBV12-5 and TRBJ1-4, with D uncertain. This CDR3 has 15 amino acids. In germline, CDR1 is LGHNT, CDR2 FRNRAP. V lost 1 base and J 8 bases, leaving 14 bases between the germline ends.

A few counts support this clonotype. V is TRBV6-2 or TRBV6-3 and J is TRBJ1-2, with D unclear. With 7 bases removed from V and 2 bases from J, the gap between germline ends came to 14 bases. The germline V gene has CDR1 MNHEY and CDR2 SVGEGT. The CDR3 extends over 14 amino acids. The CDR3 DNA is TGTGCCAGCACTACCGCACGTCCCAACTATGGCTACACCTTC. Its protein product is CASTTARPNYGYTF.

This clonotype was seen repeatedly, ten times or more. This chain uses TRBV7-6 with TRBJ2-1; 11 bases fit TRBD2. Per germline, CDR1 SGHVS and CDR2 FNYEAQ. The CDR3 contains 17 residues. The junction had 2 bases not matched to a gene; V was cut back by 1 base and J by 0 bases. Here the CDR3 DNA reads TGTGCCAGCAGCTTAGAAACTAGCGGGAGCTCCTACAATGAGCAGTTCTTC. Translated, it gives CASSLETSGSSYNEQFF.

The CDR3: CSASGSASGGISYEQYF. The CDR3 DNA is TGCAGTGCTAGCGGTTCGGCTAGCGGAGGGATTTCCTACGAGCAGTACTTC. This rearrangement joins TRBV20-1 to TRBJ2-7; TRBD2 agrees at 7 bases. The CDR3 is 17 amino acids. Trimming at V came to 3 bases and at J to 1 base, leaving 15 bases not matched to a gene. Germline values: CDR1 DFQATT, CDR2 SNEGSKA (reference sequence).

Concerning this clonotype: Its ends do not fully match the called genes, so a read error is possible. The chain links TRBV3-1 to TRBJ2-6, with a weak D call TRBD2 (6 bases). CDR1 and CDR2 from the germline V gene are LGHDT and YNNKEL (reference sequence). The CDR3 covers 15 residues. The CDR3 DNA sequence: TGTGCCAGCAGCCAGGGGGGTTCTGAGGCCAACGTCCTGACTTTC. Translating it yields CASSQGGSEANVLTF.

The chain combines TRBV20-1 with TRBJ2-3; 12 nucleotides agree with TRBD2. Germline-derived CDR1 and CDR2 are DFQATT and SNEGSKA (reference sequence). J lost 1 base, V lost 4 bases, and 6 bases had no gene match. The CDR3 has 16 amino acids. The CDR3 sequence: CSAIELAGGGTDTQYF. CDR3 nucleotide sequence: TGCAGTGCTATCGAGCTAGCGGGGGGGGGCACAGATACGCAGTATTTT.

Only a few counts were recorded for this clonotype. V and J are TRBV4-3 and TRBJ2-1; 10 bases line up with TRBD2. CDR1 and CDR2 (germline): LGHNA, YSLEER. V trimming: 4 bases; J trimming: 6 bases; junction bases outside the gene matches: 3. This CDR3 region has 14 residues. CDR3 in DNA: TGCGCCAGCAGCCTAAGCGGGAGGGGCAATGAGCAGTTCTTC. Translation: CASSLSGRGNEQFF.

The table lists this clonotype with many counts. The CDR3 loop is CASSKESALGATQYF. The DNA for the CDR3 is TGTGCCAGCAGCAAAGAATCGGCCTTAGGGGCGACCCAGTACTTC. The chain is built from TRBV21-1 and TRBJ2-5; the table's D call TRBD1 went unverified against the DNA. TRBV21-1 is given as a pseudogene. CDR3 length: 15 amino acids.

In this sample, this clonotype turned up a few times. This chain uses TRBV7-2 with TRBJ2-1; D possibly matches TRBD1 or TRBD2 (6 bases each). The CDR3 spans 15 residues. In germline, CDR1 is SGHTA, CDR2 FQGNSA. Between the trimmed V and J ends, which lost 3 bases and 9 bases, there was a span of 18 bases. DNA of the CDR3: TGTGCCAGCAGCTTTCTTCCGGGGGCGAGCCCTGAGCAGTTCTTC. Amino acid sequence: CASSFLPGASPEQFF.